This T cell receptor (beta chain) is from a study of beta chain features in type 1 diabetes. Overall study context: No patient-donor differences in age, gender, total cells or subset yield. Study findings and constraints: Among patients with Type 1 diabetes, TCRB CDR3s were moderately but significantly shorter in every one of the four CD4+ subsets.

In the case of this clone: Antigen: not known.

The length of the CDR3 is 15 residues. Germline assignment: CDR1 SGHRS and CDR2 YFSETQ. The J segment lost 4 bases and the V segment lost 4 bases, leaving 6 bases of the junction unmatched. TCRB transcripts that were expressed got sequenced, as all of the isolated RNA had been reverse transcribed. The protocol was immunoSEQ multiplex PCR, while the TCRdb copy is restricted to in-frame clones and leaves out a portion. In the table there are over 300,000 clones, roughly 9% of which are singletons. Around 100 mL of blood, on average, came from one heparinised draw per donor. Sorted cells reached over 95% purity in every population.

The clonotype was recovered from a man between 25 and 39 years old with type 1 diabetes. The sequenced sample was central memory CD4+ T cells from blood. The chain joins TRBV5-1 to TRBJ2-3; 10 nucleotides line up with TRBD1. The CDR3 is CASSNGQGVADTQYF. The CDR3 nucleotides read TGCGCCAGCAGCAACGGACAGGGGGTGGCAGATACGCAGTATTTT.